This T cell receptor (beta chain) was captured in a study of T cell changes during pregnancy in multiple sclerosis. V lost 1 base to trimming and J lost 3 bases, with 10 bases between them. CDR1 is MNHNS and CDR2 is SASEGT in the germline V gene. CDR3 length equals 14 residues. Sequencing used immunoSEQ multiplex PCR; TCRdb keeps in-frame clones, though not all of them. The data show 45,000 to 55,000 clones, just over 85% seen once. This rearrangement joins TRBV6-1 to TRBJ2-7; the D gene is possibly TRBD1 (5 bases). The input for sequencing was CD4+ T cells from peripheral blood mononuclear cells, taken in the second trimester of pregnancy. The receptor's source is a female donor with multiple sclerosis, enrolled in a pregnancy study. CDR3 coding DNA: TGTGCCAGCAGTGAAGAGGAAGACAGCTACGAGCAGTACTTC. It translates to CASSEEEDSYEQYF.